These 26 T cell receptor beta chains were sequenced from one sample in a study of blood T cell repertoires in COVID-19. Profiled with immunoSEQ multiplex PCR; TCRdb holds only in-frame clones, not every one. The sample records roughly 43,000 clones, roughly 84% being singletons. Source material: peripheral blood. These TCRs come from a woman in her sixties or seventies in a cohort sampled during active COVID-19.

The chain joins TRBV15 to TRBJ1-6, with D possibly being TRBD1 (5 bases). The CDR3 totals 14 residues. With 1 base removed from V and 7 bases from J, the gap between germline ends came to 8 bases. The germline gives CDR1 LNHNV, CDR2 YYDKDF (reference sequence). In DNA form, the CDR3 reads TGTGCCACCAGCAGAGTATGGGGCAATTCACCCCTCCACTTT. Its protein product is CATSRVWGNSPLHF.

This clone has just a few counts. V and J are TRBV6-2 or TRBV6-3 and TRBJ2-1, with 13 positions matching TRBD2. The junction had 5 bases not matched to a gene; V was cut back by 4 bases and J by 8 bases. Germline CDR1 and CDR2: MNHEY and SVGEGT. This CDR3 has 15 residues. This chain's CDR3 is CASSFGLAGVDEQFF. The CDR3 DNA reads as TGTGCCAGCAGTTTTGGACTAGCGGGAGTCGATGAGCAGTTCTTC.

V gene TRBV10-2 combines with J gene TRBJ2-7; 11 positions match TRBD2. The CDR3 has 14 amino acids. In germline, CDR1 is WSHSY, CDR2 SAAADI. Unmatched junction bases numbered 9, after V lost 8 bases and J lost 6 bases. This CDR3 reads CASGTSGSDGEQYF. As DNA, the CDR3 is TGCGCCAGCGGTACTAGCGGGAGTGACGGCGAGCAGTACTTC.

The chain is built from TRBV30 and TRBJ2-7; D not resolved. Germline assignment: CDR1 GTSNPN and CDR2 SVGIG (reference sequence). CDR3 length: 13 residues. Deletions cut 2 bases from V and 3 bases from J, with 11 bases between. The CDR3 nucleotides are TGTGCCTGGAGTTTCAGTCGGGTCTACGAGCAGTACTTC. Its protein product is CAWSFSRVYEQYF.

This chain links TRBV18 with TRBJ2-5, with 8 bases that match TRBD1. V lost 6 bases to trimming and J lost 4 bases; unmatched junction nucleotides: 4. The germline V gene encodes CDR1 KGHSH and CDR2 LQKENI. The CDR3 is 13 amino acids. CDR3 DNA sequence: TGTGCCAGCTCTTCAGGGGGCCCAGAGACCCAGTACTTC. It yields the protein CASSSGGPETQYF.

The rearrangement uses TRBV3-1 (or the pseudogene TRBV3-2) and TRBJ2-2, with no clear D. Trimming pared 0 bases from V and 4 bases from J, leaving 12 bases between. The germline V gene encodes CDR1 LGHDT and CDR2 YNNKEL (reference sequence). The CDR3 is 16 amino acids. Written as DNA, the CDR3 is TGTGCCAGCAGCCAAGACTCCTGGCGGATCACCGGGGAGCTGTTTTTT. Protein: CASSQDSWRITGELFF.

The chain carries TRBV5-4 and TRBJ2-5, with TRBD1 matching 11 bases. V trimming: 0 bases; J trimming: 5 bases; junction bases outside the gene matches: 6. Per the germline V gene, CDR1 is SGHNT and CDR2 is YYREEE (reference sequence). The CDR3 has 16 residues. CDR3 sequence (DNA): TGTGCCAGCAGCTTGGGGGGACAGGGGGAATTGGAGACCCAGTACTTC. It specifies CASSLGGQGELETQYF.

This sequence joins TRBV7-8 and TRBJ1-2, with D perhaps matching TRBD1 (6 bases). The CDR3 has 12 amino acids. The V gene lost 5 bases and the J gene lost 7 bases, with 11 bases spanning the gap. Germline V gene lookup returns CDR1 SGHVS and CDR2 FQNEAQ. The CDR3: CASSLTGSGYTF. CDR3 in DNA: TGTGCCAGCAGCCTTACAGGGTCTGGCTACACCTTC.

The chain has TRBV5-5 and TRBJ2-5, with TRBD2 as a possible D gene (6 bases). V lost 5 bases, J lost 2 bases, and 13 bases lay in between. This CDR3 is built from 14 residues. Germline-derived CDR1 and CDR2 are SGHKS and YYEKEE (reference sequence). The chain's CDR3 is CASSGGYLQETQYF. CDR3 sequence (DNA): TGTGCCAGCAGTGGGGGGTACTTGCAAGAGACCCAGTACTTC. Using reference TRBV5-5 and TRBJ2-5 for the parts outside the CDR3, the full variable domain is DAGVTQSPTHLIKTRGQQVTLRCSPISGHKSVSWYQQVLGQGPQFIFQYYEKEERGRGNFPDRFSARQFPNYSSELNVNALLLGDSALYLCASSGGYLQETQYFGPGTRLLVL.

This clone was observed once. This chain links TRBV7-3 with TRBJ2-1, with 8 bases lining up with TRBD2. Germline-derived CDR1 and CDR2 are SGHTA and FQGTGA. This CDR3 is built from 16 residues. Trimming removed 0 bases from V and 4 bases from J; junction bases left unmatched: 5. For the CDR3, the DNA is TGTGCCAGCAGCTTAACGCCCAGCGGGAGTTACAATGAGCAGTTCTTC. Its translation is CASSLTPSGSYNEQFF.

The chain couples TRBV9 to TRBJ2-2; D is unresolved. The CDR3 is 14 residues long. The ends were cut back, 0 bases at V and 4 bases at J, with 7 bases in the middle. Per germline, CDR1 SGDLS and CDR2 YYNGEE. CDR3 region: CASSVALSTGELFF. As DNA, the CDR3 is TGTGCCAGCAGCGTAGCACTATCCACCGGGGAGCTGTTTTTT.

The V and J genes are TRBV28 and TRBJ1-2, with D possibly matching TRBD1 (5 bases). V shed 3 bases and J shed 4 bases, with 12 bases lying between them. This CDR3 region has 14 residues. Germline V CDR1 and CDR2: MDHEN, SYDVKM. The CDR3 DNA reads TGTGCCAGCAGTTTGCGAGGGGAGGCCTATGGCTACACCTTC. The encoded protein is CASSLRGEAYGYTF.

The rearrangement links TRBV6-5 to TRBJ2-3; 12 bases align to TRBD2. There are 15 residues in the CDR3. CDR1 and CDR2 from the germline V gene are MNHEY and SVGAGI. V dropped 5 bases and J dropped 3; count of bases not matched to a gene: 3. The CDR3 DNA follows: TGTGCCAGCAGTCCCGGGACTAGCGGGACAGATACGCAGTATTTT. As protein: CASSPGTSGTDTQYF.

The chain employs TRBV6-4 and TRBJ1-1, with D tentatively TRBD1 (5 bases). Trimming took off 6 bases at V and 3 bases at J, with 17 bases between the two ends. Germline values: CDR1 MRHNA, CDR2 SNTAGT. This CDR3 spans 15 amino acids. The CDR3 nucleotides read TGTGCCAGCAGACCCTACGGGTGGGGGGACACTGAAGCTTTCTTT. Translation: CASRPYGWGDTEAFF.

The chain employs TRBV5-5 and TRBJ2-7, with D perhaps TRBD1 (5 bases). Germline V gene data show CDR1 as SGHKS and CDR2 as YYEKEE (reference sequence). Trimming removed 2 bases at V and 4 bases at J, with 7 bases between. The CDR3 loop spans 12 amino acids. CDR3 residues: CASSFSGYEQYF. The CDR3 DNA sequence: TGTGCCAGCAGCTTTTCAGGGTACGAGCAGTACTTC. Variable domain in full (rest from reference TRBV5-5 and TRBJ2-7): DAGVTQSPTHLIKTRGQQVTLRCSPISGHKSVSWYQQVLGQGPQFIFQYYEKEERGRGNFPDRFSARQFPNYSSELNVNALLLGDSALYLCASSFSGYEQYFGPGTRLTVT.

This clone was seen once. Written as DNA, the CDR3 is TGCGCCAGCAGCCCGGGACTAGCCCTCACTATAAATGAGCAGTTCTTC. It yields the protein CASSPGLALTINEQFF. V is TRBV5-1 and J is TRBJ2-1, with 9 bases aligning to TRBD2. Trimming cost V 4 bases and J 7 bases; bases outside gene matches: 12. The CDR3 contains 16 residues. Germline V CDR1 and CDR2: SGHRS, YFSETQ.

In DNA form, the CDR3 reads TGTGCCAGTAGTACCGTATCCGGGACAACATCCTACGAGCAGTACTTC. Protein product: CASSTVSGTTSYEQYF. V and J are TRBV19 and TRBJ2-7; weak D call: TRBD1 (6 bases). The germline V gene encodes CDR1 LNHDA and CDR2 SQIVND (reference sequence). The length of the CDR3 is 16 residues. Trimming took off 4 bases at V and 1 base at J, with 17 bases between the two ends.

This chain joins TRBV23-1 and TRBJ1-5; weak D call: TRBD1 (6 bases). TRBV23-1 is designated an ORF whose function remains uncertain. The CDR3 has 13 residues. V was clipped by 4 bases and J by 5 bases, with 9 bases between them. The CDR3 DNA is TGCGCCAGCAGTCTGGACAGAGATCAGCCCCAGCATTTT. Amino acids: CASSLDRDQPQHF.

The gene calls are TRBV28 and TRBJ1-1, with D maybe TRBD1 (6 bases). CDR1 and CDR2 from the germline V gene are MDHEN and SYDVKM. The CDR3 extends over 15 amino acids. V lost 5 bases, J lost 0 bases, and 13 bases lay in between. CDR3 loop: CASSTHREVNTEAFF. Here the CDR3 DNA reads TGTGCCAGCAGTACCCACAGGGAAGTGAACACTGAAGCTTTCTTT.

A single count supports this clone. V gene TRBV10-3 combines with J gene TRBJ2-4; 11 bases match TRBD2. The germline CDR1 and CDR2 sequences are ENHRY and SYGVKD. CDR3 size: 13 residues. J was trimmed by 5 bases and V by 8 bases; bases with no gene match: 2. For the CDR3, the DNA is TGTGCCATCGGGGGACTAGCGGAAAACATTCAGTACTTC. It translates to CAIGGLAENIQYF.

This rearrangement joins TRBV18 to TRBJ2-7; D is uncertain. Germline loops: CDR1 KGHSH, CDR2 LQKENI. The CDR3 sequence is 12 residues long. Trimming took 3 bases from V and 7 from J, leaving 10 bases between them. The CDR3 DNA is TGTGCCAGCTCACCGAGCACCGGGGAGCAGTACTTC. Translation: CASSPSTGEQYF.

V and J are TRBV6-5 and TRBJ1-2; D unclear. V lost 7 bases and J 6 bases, leaving 15 bases between the germline ends. CDR3 size: 13 residues. Looked up from germline, CDR1 is MNHEY and CDR2 is SVGAGI. The CDR3 DNA reads as TGTGCCAGCAATTCAGGCCCGGAGGATGGCTACACCTTC. This translates into CASNSGPEDGYTF.

The V gene is TRBV5-4, the J gene TRBJ1-1; D is uncertain. The CDR3 totals 14 residues. V was shortened by 1 base and J by 1 base, with 8 bases between the two germline ends. The germline CDR1 and CDR2 sequences are SGHNT and YYREEE (reference sequence). CDR3 residues: CASSLSFGNTEAFF. DNA of the CDR3: TGTGCCAGCAGCTTGTCGTTCGGGAACACTGAAGCTTTCTTT.

This clone showed up just once. The rearrangement joins TRBV28 to TRBJ1-5; D not resolved. CDR3 size: 15 residues. Germline CDR1 and CDR2: MDHEN and SYDVKM. Trimming took 4 bases from V and 0 from J, leaving 10 bases between them. CDR3 nucleotide sequence: TGTGCCAGCAGTTCTCCGGTCCTTAGCAATCAGCCCCAGCATTTT. Its translation: CASSSPVLSNQPQHF.

The V call is TRBV5-1, the J call TRBJ2-7; perhaps TRBD2 as D (6 bases). The CDR3 totals 14 residues. Trimming removed 0 bases at V and 0 bases at J, with 7 bases between. The germline gives CDR1 SGHRS, CDR2 YFSETQ. The CDR3 loop is CASSLEDYSYEQYF. DNA for the CDR3: TGCGCCAGCAGCTTGGAGGACTACTCCTACGAGCAGTACTTC.

The chain has TRBV4-3 and TRBJ2-3; tentative D call: TRBD2 (5 bases). The CDR3 totals 14 residues. The V gene's germline CDR1 is LGHNA and CDR2 YSLEER. The V end was cut by 0 bases, the J end by 3 bases, with 7 bases between. CDR3 DNA sequence: TGCGCCAGCAGCCAAGATCGGAGGACAGATACGCAGTATTTT. It yields the protein CASSQDRRTDTQYF.